This section outlines one TCR beta chain sequence together with its context. Antigen: not known. Amplification used 60 Vbeta primers and 13 Jbeta primers. Using immunoSEQ multiplex PCR, the repertoire was profiled, and TCRdb retains in-frame clones only, with some absent. The table lists about 130,000 clones, about a sixth of them singletons, with 2.9% in the top ten. This CDR3 is 15 amino acids long. Germline CDR1 is LGHNA and CDR2 is YSLEER. V lost 0 bases and J 7 bases, leaving 13 bases between the germline ends. The data were taken from a study of cytomegalovirus exposure and HLA in healthy donors. Study-wide points: Presence/absence comparisons presumed near-even sequencing depth among donors.

This sequence originates from a female donor in good health and CMV-seropositive. The rearrangement links TRBV4-3 to TRBJ2-4; D may be TRBD2 (7 bases). The material sequenced was PBMCs. In DNA, the CDR3 is TGCGCCAGCAGCCAAGATAGTGGGGGGGCGAACATTCAGTACTTC. The encoded protein is CASSQDSGGANIQYF.